This T cell receptor (beta chain) was sequenced for a study of tumor-infiltrating lymphocytes in primary liver carcinoma listed by TCRdb under 2017. Notes on the research overall: Hepatocellular carcinoma (four) or combined HCC and intrahepatic cholangiocarcinoma (one) was present in the five patients, who were three men and two women aged 30 to 69 years. The five patients had tumors staged T1-T3 N0M0, with maximum diameters ranging from about 4 to 11 cm. Each sample produced roughly 3.5 to 8 million productive TCRbeta reads, and read depth showed no significant difference between tissue types. Across five regions of each liver tumor, along with adjacent normal tissue and blood, the study brought together TCRbeta repertoire sequencing, expression microarrays and whole-exome sequencing. A total of roughly 35 specimens from 5 patients, comprising approximately 25 tumor regions, 5 adjacent noncancerous liver tissues and 5 peripheral blood samples, were covered by TCRbeta repertoire sequencing. Reproducibility between technical replicate repertoires was high, with correlation coefficients above 0.95 and mean shared-clone rates about 0.89.

Study-wide conclusions, independent of this receptor: Repertoire overlap was found to be higher between tumor regions (mean roughly 35%) than between tumor-adjacent (approximately 17%) or tumor-blood (around 15%) pairs, consistent with antigen-driven expansion. Because sequencing covered only the TCR beta chain and unpaired alpha chains were not captured, true repertoire diversity is likely underestimated. Since the samples were bulk and unsorted, there was no way to compare CD4+ and CD8+ T cell repertoires. The study included only four or five patients, and the authors note findings should be validated in a larger study. A significantly larger repertoire fraction was made up by the top 250 clones in tumors than in blood (p = 0.039).

On this clonotype itself: The specificity of this receptor is unknown. One base away there is no much larger clone; base qualities are not given.

The CDR3 contains 16 residues, cysteine and phenylalanine counted. Solely the CDR3 DNA is kept, with 48 bases framed from the first base. V is clipped by 8 bases and J by 4 bases, and the sequence between their germline boundaries is 27 bases long. Reading the germline V gene gives CDR1 SQVTM and CDR2 ANQGSEA. Using a constant-region primer and ProtoScript II reverse transcriptase, TCRbeta-specific cDNA was reverse-transcribed from approximately 500 ng total RNA. TCRbeta libraries were built with three nested multiplex PCR rounds, a slightly modified ARM-PCR procedure. The first two PCR rounds used multiplex TRBV1-TRBV30 forward primers with a Cbeta reverse primer, each for 10 cycles. Sample barcodes and Illumina adapters were attached in a final 25-cycle PCR using Deep VentR polymerase. Before sequencing, amplicons of 200-500 bp were purified from gel using a QIAquick gel extraction kit. An Illumina HiSeq 2500 was used to sequence the TCRbeta amplicons with 250-bp paired-end reads. From the authors' description of their analysis: To recover full CDR3 sequences, reads were quality-trimmed using Trimmomatic v0.33 and paired reads were then merged using FLASH v1.2.11. V, D and J germline segments were assigned to the rearranged TCRbeta sequences using MiGEC v1.2.1b. Clonotype statistics and Shannon-Wiener diversity indices were calculated with VDJtools v1.0.0. Except for diversity analysis, only the 250 most abundant clonotypes of each sample were used in subsequent analyses to reduce sampling bias. TCRdb trimmed public reads at Q25 via fastp, called clones via MiXCR and kept in-frame beta chains. Each entry is one CDR3 protein sequence, shown with its most common DNA and genes. TCRdb, not the original authors, processed these V and J calls. This sample has tens of thousands of distinct CDR3 sequences in its table, and roughly 75% of those were observed once. In total, the top ten clones hold 37% of the sample.

Total RNA and DNA were co-extracted from around 18-30 mg of bulk tissue with the AllPrep DNA/RNA mini kit, without cell sorting. Surgical resection was performed in China between November 2015 and early 2016 on about five patients with histopathologically diagnosed primary liver carcinoma. At the time of sampling, the patients had chronic HBV infection and had not received any treatment. Fresh tumor and adjacent tissue pieces were bisected; one half was stored in RNAlater at -80°C, the other sent for histology. The V and J segments used are TRBV29-1 and TRBJ2-7, with the D call perhaps TRBD1 or TRBD2, as 5 bases match in each case. Material for sequencing was tumor-adjacent normal liver tissue. The TCR comes from a man aged 35-49 years with primary liver carcinoma and hepatitis B virus infection. The CDR3: CSFMTSGTGTPYEQYF. The nucleotides are TGCAGCTTCATGACATCCGGGACCGGCACTCCTTACGAGCAGTACTTC.